The T cell receptor (beta chain) under discussion was sequenced for a study of cytomegalovirus exposure and HLA in healthy donors. Looking at the study overall: In an early release, HLA-typed donors contributed 90 million or so unique TCR sequences. Study-wide findings and caveats: In a later analysis, common viral pathogens appeared linked to several of the most significant clusters.

PCR was performed using 60 Vbeta and 13 Jbeta primers. Generated by immunoSEQ multiplex PCR, the TCRdb table keeps only in-frame clones and is missing some. The sample records roughly 220,000 clones, 82% being singletons. Turning to this clone: Its antigen is not identified.

The CDR3 extends over 15 amino acids. With 5 bases clipped from V and 5 bases from J, the junction kept 8 bases outside the gene matches. CDR1 is MDHEN, CDR2 SYDVKM, per germline. The chain couples TRBV28 to TRBJ2-4, with 8 bases aligning to TRBD1. The clonotype comes from a woman aged 40 to 50 in good health and CMV-seronegative. Sequencing used PBMCs. The CDR3 DNA sequence: TGTGCCAGCAGTCCCCTCACAGGGGGTCAAAACATTCAGTACTTC. Protein: CASSPLTGGQNIQYF. The entire variable domain, with the rest obtained from reference TRBV28 and TRBJ2-4, is as follows: DVKVTQSSRYLVKRTGEKVFLECVQDMDHENMFWYRQDPGLGLRLIYFSYDVKMKEKGDIPEGYSVSREKKERFSLILESASTNQTSMYLCASSPLTGGQNIQYFGAGTRLSVL.